This TCR beta chain was captured by sequencing in a study of blood T cell repertoires in COVID-19. Whole-study context: Acute and convalescent COVID-19 samples came from the United States, Italy and Spain. In each case, the material was cDNA or gDNA derived from T cells, B-cell-depleted T cells, or PBMCs.

The V gene's germline CDR1 is SGHNT and CDR2 YYREEE (reference sequence). This CDR3 is 14 amino acids long. V trimming: 4 bases; J trimming: 7 bases; junction bases outside the gene matches: 6. TCRdb's copy holds only in-frame clones and misses some; the assay was immunoSEQ multiplex PCR. The sample holds over 120,000 clones, approximately 80% seen once. The sequenced material came from peripheral blood. This receptor was obtained from a human donor in a cohort sampled during active COVID-19. The V and J genes are TRBV5-4 and TRBJ2-1; 9 bases map to TRBD2. In DNA form, the CDR3 reads TGTGCCAGCAGCCCTAGCGGGGTGACGAATGAGCAGTTCTTC. Translating it yields CASSPSGVTNEQFF.